Below, one T cell receptor (beta chain) is given with its context. The antigen is not known. These data come from a study of T cells after yellow fever vaccination. Study in general: Preparing low-cell-number fractions relied on SMART-Seq v4 Ultra Low Input.

The study, taken as a whole, reports: Few clonotypes appeared in both CD4 and CD8 compartments.

There are 13 residues in the CDR3. J was trimmed by 7 bases and V by 5 bases; bases with no gene match: 3. Per germline, CDR1 LNHDA and CDR2 SQIVND (reference sequence). Synthesis of TCR cDNA relied on 5'RACE template switching, which attached a universal primer site and UMIs. A single record per CDR3 protein comes from TCRdb applying MiXCR to the 5' RACE reads. The sample contains about 510,000 distinct CDR3 sequences, just over 20% of which appear only once. The chain carries TRBV19 and TRBJ2-7; 12 nucleotides align to TRBD1. This TCR was sampled from a man between 18 and 29 years old who received the YFV17D yellow fever vaccine. The material sequenced was PBMCs, taken roughly 20 days after the first yellow fever vaccination. CDR3 sequence: CASSPGQGAEQYF. In DNA form, the CDR3 reads TGTGCCAGTAGTCCGGGACAGGGGGCTGAGCAGTACTTC.